The T cell receptor beta chain under discussion was sequenced for a study of neurological immune-mediated disorders. This clonotype was observed many times. MiXCR, applied by TCRdb to the 5' RACE reads, yields one record per CDR3 protein. In the table there are 55,000 to 70,000 distinct CDR3 sequences, roughly 3.9% of which are singletons. Unsorted libraries were derived from 2 million PBMCs stored at -80 C. The CDR3 contains 15 residues. V shed 0 bases and J shed 0 bases, with 9 bases lying between them. Germline-derived CDR1 and CDR2 are SGDLS and YYNGEE. Sequencing used PBMCs. This clonotype was sampled from a man younger than 45 with multiple sclerosis. The chain joins TRBV9 to TRBJ1-2; D unresolved. In DNA form, the CDR3 reads TGTGCCAGCAGCGTAGGTGTCAGCCCTAACTATGGCTACACCTTC. Protein: CASSVGVSPNYGYTF.